These 25 T cell receptor beta chains were sequenced from one sample in a study of shared clonotypes between healthy human individuals. Using immunoSEQ multiplex PCR, the repertoire was profiled, and TCRdb retains in-frame clones only, with some absent. Of 2 million to 2.5 million clones in the sample, less than 95% are singletons; the top ten hold around 0.35%. Source material: naive CD4+ T cells from PBMCs. As to subset: CD45RA+ positively selected. Receptors originate from a man aged 18 to 29 in good health. Some clones in this sample may be carry-over from other donors' samples.

CDR3 sequence reads: CASGLAGSVEQYF. As DNA, the CDR3 is TGTGCCAGTGGACTAGCGGGCAGTGTCGAGCAGTACTTC. J is TRBJ2-7 and V is TRBV19; 11 nucleotides agree with TRBD2. CDR1 LNHDA and CDR2 SQIVND come from the germline V gene (reference sequence). With V trimmed by 8 bases and J by 6 bases, 6 bases remained unmatched. There are 13 residues in the CDR3.

This clone appeared a single time. V is TRBV5-1 and J is TRBJ2-2, with D uncertain. Germline-derived CDR1 and CDR2 are SGHRS and YFSETQ. Trimming removed 4 bases from V and 8 bases from J, with 9 bases in between. There are 12 residues in the CDR3. The CDR3 nucleotides are TGCGCCAGCAGCCCGGTTGTGGGGGAGCTGTTTTTT. This gives the protein CASSPVVGELFF.

The rearrangement links TRBV9 to TRBJ2-3; D possibly uses TRBD1 or TRBD2 (5 bases each). Trimming stripped 7 bases from V and 3 bases from J, with 15 bases between. The CDR3 is 14 residues long. Germline V gives CDR1 SGDLS, CDR2 YYNGEE. DNA for the CDR3: TGTGCCAGCTCGGGGTGGGGGTTGACAGATACGCAGTATTTT. Protein sequence: CASSGWGLTDTQYF.

The CDR3, as DNA: TGTGCCAGCAGCCCCATAACTTTAAACACCGGGGAGCTGTTTTTT. Amino acid sequence: CASSPITLNTGELFF. V usage is TRBV11-2 and J usage is TRBJ2-2; D not certain. The germline gives CDR1 SGHAT, CDR2 FQNNGV. The CDR3 is 15 amino acids. Trimming shortened V by 5 bases and J by 2 bases, and 12 bases separated the two germline ends.

V is TRBV7-9 and J is TRBJ2-2; 8 nucleotides agree with TRBD2. Per germline, CDR1 SEHNR and CDR2 FQNEAQ (reference sequence). V gave up 10 bases and J gave up 4 bases; unmatched junction bases: 11. The CDR3 runs 15 residues. The DNA for the CDR3 is TGTGCCACAACAACTAGCGGCTCCACCACCGGGGAGCTGTTTTTT. As protein: CATTTSGSTTGELFF.

This clone has only a few counts. Here the CDR3 DNA reads TGTGCCAGCAGGACAGGGGGCACAAGGGGCGGCACTGAAGCTTTCTTT. Its translation is CASRTGGTRGGTEAFF. The chain couples TRBV18 to TRBJ1-1; 11 bases fit TRBD1. This CDR3 contains 16 residues. V gave up 8 bases and J gave up 4 bases; unmatched junction bases: 12. Germline V lookup: CDR1 KGHSH, CDR2 LQKENI.

The V gene is TRBV11-2, the J gene TRBJ2-5, with TRBD1 as a possible D gene (5 bases). CDR1 and CDR2 from the germline V gene are SGHAT and FQNNGV. V gave up 4 bases and J gave up 2 bases, with 8 bases separating them. This CDR3 region has 13 residues. The CDR3 loop is CASSWGSQETQYF. The CDR3 bases are TGTGCCAGCAGCTGGGGCAGTCAAGAGACCCAGTACTTC.

The chain couples TRBV7-3 to TRBJ1-5; tentative D call: TRBD1 (5 bases). Trimming stripped 0 bases from V and 1 base from J, with 10 bases between. This CDR3 is 16 amino acids long. Germline V gene lookup returns CDR1 SGHTA and CDR2 FQGTGA. CDR3 residues: CASSLTGDSSNQPQHF. Here the CDR3 DNA reads TGTGCCAGCAGCTTAACAGGCGACAGCAGCAATCAGCCCCAGCATTTT.

This clone turned up a few times. The same CDR3 also results from other DNA sequences found in this sample. The rearrangement joins TRBV5-1 to TRBJ1-1, with a tentative D call TRBD1 (5 bases). This CDR3 has 13 amino acids. V dropped 2 bases and J dropped 1 base, with 6 bases sitting between them. Looked up from germline, CDR1 is SGHRS and CDR2 is YFSETQ. CDR3 in amino acids: CASSFGGNTEAFF. The CDR3 DNA reads as TGCGCCAGCAGCTTTGGGGGGAACACTGAAGCTTTCTTT.

This chain uses TRBV7-9 with TRBJ1-6; possible D gene TRBD1, 5 bases. Germline-derived CDR1 and CDR2 are SEHNR and FQNEAQ (reference sequence). Deletions cut 3 bases from V and 5 bases from J, with 8 bases between. The CDR3 has 14 residues. CDR3 loop: CASSLWTNNSPLHF. The CDR3 nucleotides are TGTGCCAGCAGCTTGTGGACAAATAATTCACCCCTCCACTTT.

This rearrangement joins TRBV7-3 to TRBJ1-1; a possible D gene is TRBD1 (6 bases). Germline CDR1 SGHTA, CDR2 FQGTGA. V gave up 0 bases and J gave up 4 bases, with 9 bases separating them. The CDR3 is 14 residues long. The CDR3 is CASSLTGGLTEAFF. The CDR3 region has the DNA TGTGCCAGCAGCTTAACGGGGGGCCTCACTGAAGCTTTCTTT. Full variable domain (outside the CDR3, taken from reference TRBV7-3 and TRBJ1-1): GAGVSQTPSNKVTEKGKYVELRCDPISGHTALYWYRQSLGQGPEFLIYFQGTGAADDSGLPNDRFFAVRPEGSVSTLKIQRTERGDSAVYLCASSLTGGLTEAFFGQGTRLTVV.

The chain is built from TRBV6-1 and TRBJ2-7; a possible D gene is TRBD2 (5 bases). Germline CDR1 reads MNHNS; CDR2 reads SASEGT. The CDR3 is 13 amino acids. V was trimmed by 2 bases and J by 5 bases, leaving 10 bases between them. The CDR3 region is CASSERGSDEQYF. CDR3 bases: TGTGCCAGCAGTGAAAGAGGGAGCGACGAGCAGTACTTC.

The chain recombines TRBV28 with TRBJ2-5; 9 nucleotides line up with TRBD2. V was clipped by 6 bases and J by 4 bases; unmatched bases: 0. The V gene's germline CDR1 is MDHEN and CDR2 SYDVKM. This CDR3 is 12 amino acids long. The CDR3 loop is CASRLAGETQYF. CDR3 sequence (DNA): TGTGCCAGCAGACTAGCGGGAGAGACCCAGTACTTC.

V gene TRBV15 combines with J gene TRBJ2-5, with 12 bases identical to TRBD1. This CDR3 is built from 14 residues. CDR1 is LNHNV, CDR2 YYDKDF, per germline (reference sequence). V lost 6 bases, J lost 11 bases, and 10 bases stayed unmatched. The CDR3 DNA follows: TGTGCCACCAGGGTGGGACAGGGGGCTGGAGAGCAGTACTTC. It is translated as CATRVGQGAGEQYF. Drawing the rest from reference TRBV15 and TRBJ2-5, the complete variable domain is DAMVIQNPRYQVTQFGKPVTLSCSQTLNHNVMYWYQQKSSQAPKLLFHYYDKDFNNEADTPDNFQSRRPNTSFCFLDIRSPGLGDTAMYLCATRVGQGAGEQYFGPGTRLLVL.

The CDR3 sequence is CASSLRTDPNYGYTF. The CDR3 DNA follows: TGTGCCAGCAGCTTGAGGACAGATCCAAACTATGGCTACACCTTC. The V gene is TRBV7-2, the J gene TRBJ1-2; possibly TRBD1 for D (6 bases). The V and J ends lost 3 bases and 2 bases respectively, with 13 bases between them. This CDR3 region has 15 residues. Per the germline V gene, CDR1 is SGHTA and CDR2 is FQGNSA.

The V gene is TRBV6-5, the J gene TRBJ2-5, with 11 bases identical to TRBD1. CDR1 MNHEY and CDR2 SVGAGI come from the germline V gene. J lost 1 base, V lost 1 base, and 2 bases had no gene match. This CDR3 comprises 16 residues. CDR3 DNA: TGTGCCAGCAGTTACTTTGGGACAGGGGGCCAAGAGACCCAGTACTTC. This translates into CASSYFGTGGQETQYF.

CDR3 sequence: CASSLASGPYEQYF. The CDR3 DNA reads as TGTGCCAGCAGTTTGGCTAGCGGCCCCTACGAGCAGTACTTC. The V call is TRBV28, the J call TRBJ2-7; 7 bases agree with TRBD2. CDR3 length equals 14 residues. CDR1 is MDHEN and CDR2 is SYDVKM in the germline V gene. Unmatched junction bases numbered 4, after V lost 3 bases and J lost 2 bases.

This clone was seen only once. The rearrangement uses TRBV10-3 and TRBJ1-2; TRBD1 aligns across 8 bases. Germline V lookup: CDR1 ENHRY, CDR2 SYGVKD. The CDR3 runs to 14 residues. The ends lost 4 bases at V and 0 bases at J; junction bases unmatched: 1. This CDR3 reads CAISGTGSNYGYTF. The CDR3 DNA sequence: TGTGCCATCAGTGGGACAGGGTCTAACTATGGCTACACCTTC.

The V and J genes are TRBV5-1 and TRBJ2-3; 8 bases agree with TRBD2. Trimming cost V 2 bases and J 7 bases; bases outside gene matches: 12. CDR1 and CDR2 from the germline V gene are SGHRS and YFSETQ. The CDR3 extends over 16 amino acids. The CDR3 DNA reads TGCGCCAGCAGCTTAGCGGGAGTTGGAAATGTATATACGCAGTATTTT. Its protein product is CASSLAGVGNVYTQYF. The variable domain in full, completed from reference TRBV5-1 and TRBJ2-3, reads KAGVTQTPRYLIKTRGQQVTLSCSPISGHRSVSWYQQTPGQGLQFLFEYFSETQRNKGNFPGRFSGRQFSNSRSEMNVSTLELGDSALYLCASSLAGVGNVYTQYFGPGTRLTVL.

Note on this clone: This may be a read error: a much more frequent sequence differs by one nucleotide. Different DNA sequences within this sample yield the same CDR3. The rearrangement joins TRBV5-4 to TRBJ1-5; no clear D. The CDR3 runs 13 residues. Germline V gene data show CDR1 as SGHNT and CDR2 as YYREEE (reference sequence). Deletions cut 2 bases from V and 0 bases from J, with 3 bases between. The CDR3 DNA reads TGTGCCAGCAGCTTCGATAGCAATCAGCCCCAGCATTTT. Protein product: CASSFDSNQPQHF.

The chain links TRBV2 to TRBJ2-5; D is unresolved. The germline gives CDR1 SNHLY, CDR2 FYNNEI. The V end lost 0 bases, the J end lost 2 bases, and 4 bases lay between the germline ends. The CDR3 contains 13 residues. CDR3 nucleotide sequence: TGTGCCAGCAGTGAAGCGCCACAAGAGACCCAGTACTTC. Translating it yields CASSEAPQETQYF.

The chain couples TRBV4-3 to TRBJ2-3, with 7 bases matching TRBD2. CDR1 LGHNA and CDR2 YSLEER come from the germline V gene. The length of the CDR3 is 15 residues. Germline trimming cut 1 base from V and 5 bases from J; bases unmatched to any gene: 6. CDR3 in amino acids: CASSQVGRGRDTQYF. The CDR3 bases are TGCGCCAGCAGCCAAGTCGGTCGCGGGAGAGATACGCAGTATTTT.

This rearrangement joins TRBV4-3 to TRBJ1-2, with a weak D call TRBD1 (6 bases). With 3 bases removed from V and 8 bases from J, the gap between germline ends came to 16 bases. CDR1 LGHNA and CDR2 YSLEER come from the germline V gene. CDR3 size: 14 residues. CDR3 nucleotides: TGCGCCAGCAGCCAGGCAGGGGTCTTAGGGGGCTACACCTTC. Encoded protein: CASSQAGVLGGYTF.

This chain connects TRBV4-1 to TRBJ1-1; no definite D call. Trimming cost V 1 base and J 1 base, with 10 bases left between them. Germline V lookup: CDR1 MGHRA, CDR2 YSYEKL. The CDR3 spans 15 residues. CDR3 sequence: CASSQGRQANTEAFF. The CDR3 bases are TGCGCCAGCAGCCAAGGGAGGCAAGCGAACACTGAAGCTTTCTTT.

This clone was seen a single time. V gene TRBV12-5 combines with J gene TRBJ2-1; D not certain. The V and J ends lost 1 base and 5 bases respectively, with 6 bases between them. The CDR3 totals 13 residues. Germline V gene lookup returns CDR1 LGHNT and CDR2 FRNRAP. The chain's CDR3 is CASGLGSHNEQFF. The DNA for the CDR3 is TGTGCTAGTGGTTTGGGGTCACACAATGAGCAGTTCTTC.